This T cell receptor (beta chain) appears in the sequencing data of a study of human CD8 memory T cell subsets. The germline CDR1 and CDR2 sequences are PRHDT and FYEKMQ (reference sequence). CDR3 length equals 11 residues. Cells that were CCR7+ PD-1- TIGIT- were defined as the stem-like memory CD8+ T cell population, referred to as TSTEM. For every subset, the RNA was derived from duplicate vials of around 140,000 sorted CD8+ T cells. The TCR beta sequencing libraries came from UMI-labeled 5' RACE. TCRdb re-called the 5' RACE reads, yielding one record per CDR3 amino acid sequence without DNA. The sample totals roughly 7,000 distinct CDR3 sequences.

The material sequenced was CD8+ stem-like memory T cells (TSCM and TCM) sorted from PBMCs. Described subset: stem-like memory CD8 T cells (TSTEM), CCR7+ PD-1- TIGIT-. The rearrangement joins TRBV13 to TRBJ2-1. The receptor's source is a human donor in good health. CDR3 in amino acids: CASSLGNEQFF.